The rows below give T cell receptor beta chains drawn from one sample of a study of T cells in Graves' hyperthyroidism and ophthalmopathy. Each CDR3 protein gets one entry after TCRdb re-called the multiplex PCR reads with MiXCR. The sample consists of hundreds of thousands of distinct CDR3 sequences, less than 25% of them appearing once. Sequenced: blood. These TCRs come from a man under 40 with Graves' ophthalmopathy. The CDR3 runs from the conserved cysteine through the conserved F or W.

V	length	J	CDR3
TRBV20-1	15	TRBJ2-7	CSARPDRSAFYEQYF
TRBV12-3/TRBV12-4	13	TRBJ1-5	CASSWTLYQPQHF
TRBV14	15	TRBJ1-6	CASSQWTGGSSPLHF
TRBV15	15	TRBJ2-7	CATSTRTGGKDEQYF
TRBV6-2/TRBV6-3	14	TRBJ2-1	CASSYRVGGNEQFF
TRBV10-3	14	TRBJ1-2	CAIRESPQHDGYTF
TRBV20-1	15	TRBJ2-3	CSARGQGGSTDTQYF
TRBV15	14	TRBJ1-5	CATSNQDSNQPQHF
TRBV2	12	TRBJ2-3	CASSGYTDTQYF
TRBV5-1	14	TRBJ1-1	CASSPQGSDTEAFF
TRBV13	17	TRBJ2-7	CASKGQPGTSGLYEQYF
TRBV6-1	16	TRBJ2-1	CASRGLAGTPYNEQFF
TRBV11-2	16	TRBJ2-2	CASSPQREWNTGELFF
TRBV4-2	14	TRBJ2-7	CASSQATRTYEQYF
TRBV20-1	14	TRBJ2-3	CSALRAGASDTQYF
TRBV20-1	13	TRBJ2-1	CSACGRLSNEQFF
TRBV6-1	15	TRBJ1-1	CASSTASTENTEAFF
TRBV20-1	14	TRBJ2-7	CSAAPGTGYHEQYF